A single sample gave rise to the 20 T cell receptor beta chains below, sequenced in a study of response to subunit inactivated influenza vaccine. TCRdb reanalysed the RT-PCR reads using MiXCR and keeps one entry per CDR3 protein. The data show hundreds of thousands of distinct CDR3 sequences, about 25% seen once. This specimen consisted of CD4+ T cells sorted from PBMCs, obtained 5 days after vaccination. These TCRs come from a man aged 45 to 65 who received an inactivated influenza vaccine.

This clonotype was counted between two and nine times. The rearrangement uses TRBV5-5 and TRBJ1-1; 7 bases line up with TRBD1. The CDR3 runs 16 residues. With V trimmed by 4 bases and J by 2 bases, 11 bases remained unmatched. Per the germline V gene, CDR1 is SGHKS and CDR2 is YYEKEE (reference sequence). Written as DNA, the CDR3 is TGTGCCAGCAGCCCCCGGGAGGGGGCGTTCAACACTGAAGCTTTCTTT. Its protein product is CASSPREGAFNTEAFF.

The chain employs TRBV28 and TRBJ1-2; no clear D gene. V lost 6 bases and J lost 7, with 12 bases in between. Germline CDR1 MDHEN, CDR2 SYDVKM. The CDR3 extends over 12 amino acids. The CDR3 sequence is CASRRGGGGYTF. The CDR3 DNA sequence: TGTGCCAGCAGGCGTGGTGGTGGTGGCTACACCTTC.

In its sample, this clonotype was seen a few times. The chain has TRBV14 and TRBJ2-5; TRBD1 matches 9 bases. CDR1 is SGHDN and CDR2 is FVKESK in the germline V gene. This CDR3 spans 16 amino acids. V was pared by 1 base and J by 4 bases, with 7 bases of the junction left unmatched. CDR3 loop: CASSQVPGQGPETQYF. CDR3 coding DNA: TGTGCCAGCAGCCAAGTCCCGGGACAGGGACCAGAGACCCAGTACTTC.

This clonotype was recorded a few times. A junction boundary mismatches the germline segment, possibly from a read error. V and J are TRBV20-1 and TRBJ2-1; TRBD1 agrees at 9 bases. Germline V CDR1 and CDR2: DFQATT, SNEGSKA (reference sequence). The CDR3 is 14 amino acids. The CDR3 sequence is CSARDHGTGQKVPF. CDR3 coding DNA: TGCAGTGCTAGAGATCACGGGACAGGGCAAAAGGTCCCCTTC.

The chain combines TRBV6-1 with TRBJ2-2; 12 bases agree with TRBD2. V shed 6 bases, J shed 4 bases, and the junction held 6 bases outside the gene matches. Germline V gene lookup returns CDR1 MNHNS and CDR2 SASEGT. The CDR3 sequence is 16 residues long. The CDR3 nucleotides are TGTGCCAGCAGGCCCTCTAGCGGGAGGGGCACCGGGGAGCTGTTTTTT. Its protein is CASRPSSGRGTGELFF.

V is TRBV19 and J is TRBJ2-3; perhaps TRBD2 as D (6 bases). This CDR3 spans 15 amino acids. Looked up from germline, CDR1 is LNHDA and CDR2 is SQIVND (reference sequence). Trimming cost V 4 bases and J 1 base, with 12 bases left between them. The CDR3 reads CASSTPGLGTDTQYF. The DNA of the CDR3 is TGTGCCAGTAGTACTCCGGGACTTGGCACAGATACGCAGTATTTT.

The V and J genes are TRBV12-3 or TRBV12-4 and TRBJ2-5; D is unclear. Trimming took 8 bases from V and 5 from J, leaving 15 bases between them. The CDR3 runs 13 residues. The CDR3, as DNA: TGTGCCAGCCGAAATTCCGGGTCGGAGACCCAGTACTTC. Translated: CASRNSGSETQYF.

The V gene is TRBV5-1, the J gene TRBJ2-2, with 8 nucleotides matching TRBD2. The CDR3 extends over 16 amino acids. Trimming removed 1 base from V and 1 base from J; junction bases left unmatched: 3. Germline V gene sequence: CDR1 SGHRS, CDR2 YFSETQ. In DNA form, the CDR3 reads TGCGCCAGCAGCTTGAGTCTAGCGGGGAACACCGGGGAGCTGTTTTTT. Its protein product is CASSLSLAGNTGELFF.

In DNA, the CDR3 is TGTGCCAGTAGTATCGGACCGAACCAAGAGACCCAGTACTTC. This codes for CASSIGPNQETQYF. This chain connects TRBV19 to TRBJ2-5; D gene unclear. V was clipped by 3 bases and J by 0 bases, with 8 bases between them. The CDR3 contains 14 residues. Germline values: CDR1 LNHDA, CDR2 SQIVND (reference sequence).

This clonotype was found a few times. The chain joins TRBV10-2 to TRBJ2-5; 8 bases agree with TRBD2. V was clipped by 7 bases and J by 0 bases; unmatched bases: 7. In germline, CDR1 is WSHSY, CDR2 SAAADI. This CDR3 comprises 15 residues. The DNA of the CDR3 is TGCGCCAGCACCCCCCGGGGACTAGACCAAGAGACCCAGTACTTC. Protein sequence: CASTPRGLDQETQYF.

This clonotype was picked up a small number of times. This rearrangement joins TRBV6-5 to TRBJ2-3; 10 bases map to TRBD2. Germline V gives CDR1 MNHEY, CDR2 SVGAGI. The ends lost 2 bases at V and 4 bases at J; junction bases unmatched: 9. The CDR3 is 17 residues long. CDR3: CASSYLKAGGLSDTQYF. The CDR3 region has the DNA TGTGCCAGCAGTTACCTTAAAGCGGGAGGGTTGTCAGATACGCAGTATTTT.

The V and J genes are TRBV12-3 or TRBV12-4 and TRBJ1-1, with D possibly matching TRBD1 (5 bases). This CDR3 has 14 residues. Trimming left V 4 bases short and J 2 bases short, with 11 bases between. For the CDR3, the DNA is TGTGCCAGCAGTTCCGGACACCAAAACACTGAAGCTTTCTTT. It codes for CASSSGHQNTEAFF.

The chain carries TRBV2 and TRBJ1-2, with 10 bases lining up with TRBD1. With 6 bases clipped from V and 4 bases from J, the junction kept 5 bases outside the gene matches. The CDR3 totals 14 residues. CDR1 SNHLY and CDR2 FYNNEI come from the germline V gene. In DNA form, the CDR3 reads TGTGCCAGCAGGGGGACAGGGGTCCCCTATGGCTACACCTTC. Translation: CASRGTGVPYGYTF.

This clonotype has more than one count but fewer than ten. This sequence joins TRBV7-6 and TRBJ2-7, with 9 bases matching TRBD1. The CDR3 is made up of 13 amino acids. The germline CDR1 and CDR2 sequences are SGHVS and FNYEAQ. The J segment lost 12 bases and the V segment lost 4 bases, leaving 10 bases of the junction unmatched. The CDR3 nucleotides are TGTGCCAGCAGCTCGTCCCGGGACAGGGTTAGGTACTTC. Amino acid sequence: CASSSSRDRVRYF.

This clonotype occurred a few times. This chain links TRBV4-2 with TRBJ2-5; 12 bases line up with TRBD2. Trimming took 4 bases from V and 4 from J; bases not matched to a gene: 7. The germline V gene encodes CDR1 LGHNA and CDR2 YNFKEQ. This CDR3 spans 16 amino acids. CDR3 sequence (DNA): TGTGCCAGCAGCCCTTCCTCTAGCGGGGGGGGAGAGACCCAGTACTTC. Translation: CASSPSSSGGGETQYF.

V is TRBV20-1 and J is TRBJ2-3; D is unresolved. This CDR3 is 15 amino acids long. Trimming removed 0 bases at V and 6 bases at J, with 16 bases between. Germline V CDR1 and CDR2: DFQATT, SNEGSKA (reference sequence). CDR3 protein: CSAREGTALRDTQYF. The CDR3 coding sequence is TGCAGTGCTAGAGAGGGCACAGCCCTCCGGGATACGCAGTATTTT.

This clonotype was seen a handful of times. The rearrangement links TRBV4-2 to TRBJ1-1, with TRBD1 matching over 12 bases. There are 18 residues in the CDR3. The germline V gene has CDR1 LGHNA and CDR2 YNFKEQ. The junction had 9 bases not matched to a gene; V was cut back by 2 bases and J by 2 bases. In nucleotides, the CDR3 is TGTGCCAGCAGCCAAACGGGGGGGACAGGGGGCGTAAACACTGAAGCTTTCTTT. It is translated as CASSQTGGTGGVNTEAFF.

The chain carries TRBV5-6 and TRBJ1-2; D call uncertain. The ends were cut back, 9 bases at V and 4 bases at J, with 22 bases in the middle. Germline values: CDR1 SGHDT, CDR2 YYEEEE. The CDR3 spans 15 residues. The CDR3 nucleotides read TGTGCCATGGGCCCCGGGGTCCTGGGCTTCTATGGCTACACCTTC. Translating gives CAMGPGVLGFYGYTF.

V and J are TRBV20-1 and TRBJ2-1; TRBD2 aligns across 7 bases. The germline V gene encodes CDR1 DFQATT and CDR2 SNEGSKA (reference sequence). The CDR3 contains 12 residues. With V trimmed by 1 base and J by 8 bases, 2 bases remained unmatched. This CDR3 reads CSARGTRHEQFF. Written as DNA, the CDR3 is TGCAGTGCTAGAGGGACTAGGCATGAGCAGTTCTTC.

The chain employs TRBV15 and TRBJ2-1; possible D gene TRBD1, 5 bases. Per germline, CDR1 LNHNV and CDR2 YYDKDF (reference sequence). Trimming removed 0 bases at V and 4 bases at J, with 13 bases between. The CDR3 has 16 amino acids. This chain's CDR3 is CATSRDPRAVYNEQFF. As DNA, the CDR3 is TGTGCCACCAGCAGAGATCCCAGGGCAGTATACAATGAGCAGTTCTTC.